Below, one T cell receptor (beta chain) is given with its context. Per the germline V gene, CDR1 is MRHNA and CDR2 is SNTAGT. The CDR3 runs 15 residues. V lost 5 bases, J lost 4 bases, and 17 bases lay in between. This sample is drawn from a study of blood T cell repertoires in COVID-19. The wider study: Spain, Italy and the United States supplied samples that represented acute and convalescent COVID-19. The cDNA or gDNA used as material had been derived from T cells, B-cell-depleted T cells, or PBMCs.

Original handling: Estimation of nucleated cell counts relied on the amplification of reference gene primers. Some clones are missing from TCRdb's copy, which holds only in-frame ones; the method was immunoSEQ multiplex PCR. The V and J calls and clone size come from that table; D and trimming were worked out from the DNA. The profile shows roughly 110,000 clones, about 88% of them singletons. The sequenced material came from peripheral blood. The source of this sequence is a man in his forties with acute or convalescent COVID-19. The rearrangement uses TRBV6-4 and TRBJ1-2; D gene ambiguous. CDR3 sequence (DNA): TGTGCCAGCAGTCAAGACCCCGCGGCGATCTATGGCTACACCTTC. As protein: CASSQDPAAIYGYTF.